This T cell receptor (beta chain) was identified in a study of blood T cell repertoires in COVID-19. Only in-frame clones appear in the TCRdb table, and some are missing; sequencing was by immunoSEQ multiplex PCR. The sample consists of fewer than 85,000 clones, roughly 89% of them appearing once. The specimen sequenced was peripheral blood. The clonotype comes from a man between 60 and 70 years old with acute or convalescent COVID-19.

CDR3 residues: CASSTTGGFQPQHF. CDR3 bases: TGTGCCAGCTCAACCACAGGGGGCTTTCAGCCCCAGCATTTT. The V call is TRBV18, the J call TRBJ1-5, with 9 positions matching TRBD1. Germline values: CDR1 KGHSH, CDR2 LQKENI. CDR3 length: 14 amino acids. Unmatched junction bases numbered 5, after V lost 5 bases and J lost 6 bases.